Shown below are 28 T cell receptor beta chains from a single sample sequenced in a study of cytomegalovirus exposure and HLA in healthy donors. Both 60 Vbeta primers and 13 Jbeta primers went into the PCR. Assay used: immunoSEQ multiplex PCR; TCRdb lists only in-frame clones, some missing. The sample holds 100,000 to 150,000 clones, more than 60% seen once. Input material: PBMCs. All receptors come from a woman between 40 and 55 years old in good health and CMV-seropositive.

The chain has TRBV7-2 and TRBJ2-7; D is perhaps TRBD1 (5 bases). This CDR3 is built from 15 residues. The V end lost 1 base, the J end lost 6 bases, and 16 bases lay between the germline ends. Germline V CDR1 and CDR2: SGHTA, FQGNSA. The CDR3 region is CASSLDPEPTAEQYF. The CDR3 coding sequence is TGTGCCAGCAGCTTAGACCCCGAGCCGACAGCCGAGCAGTACTTC.

In this sample, this clone turned up a few times. This chain joins TRBV11-2 and TRBJ1-1; D possibly corresponds to TRBD1 (5 bases). V lost 2 bases, J lost 2 bases, and 12 bases lay in between. CDR3 length: 15 residues. CDR1 and CDR2 (germline): SGHAT, FQNNGV. This chain's CDR3 is CASSLSARGNTEAFF. The CDR3 DNA is TGTGCCAGCAGCTTATCGGCTAGGGGTAACACTGAAGCTTTCTTT.

In its sample, this clone was seen a few times. The V and J genes are TRBV7-8 and TRBJ2-5; 8 positions agree with TRBD2. The DNA matches TRBJ2-7 better at its end, which makes the J call doubtful. The CDR3 consists of 15 residues. The germline gives CDR1 SGHVS, CDR2 FQNEAQ. The chain's CDR3 is CASSTRLASSYEQYF. The DNA of the CDR3 is TGTGCCAGCAGCACGCGACTAGCGTCTTCCTACGAGCAGTACTTC.

As regards this clone: Other nucleotide sequences in the sample specify the same CDR3. The chain links TRBV7-9 to TRBJ2-7, with 10 bases fitting TRBD2. Trimming took 2 bases from V and 7 from J; bases not matched to a gene: 2. CDR3 length: 13 amino acids. Germline CDR1 SEHNR, CDR2 FQNEAQ (reference sequence). The DNA for the CDR3 is TGTGCCAGCAGCTTAAGCGGGAGGGGGGAGCAGTACTTC. Translated: CASSLSGRGEQYF.

This clone was observed a handful of times. The gene calls are TRBV21-1 and TRBJ1-6; the table's D call TRBD1 went unverified against the DNA. TRBV21-1 is given as a pseudogene. This CDR3 is built from 15 residues. CDR3 sequence reads: CASSKASDSNSPLHF. The CDR3 nucleotides are TGTGCCAGCAGCAAAGCCTCGGACAGCAATTCACCCCTCCACTTT.

This clone was observed a few times. This CDR3 reads CASSSQGATNEKLFF. CDR3 DNA sequence: TGTGCCAGCAGCTCGCAGGGGGCGACTAATGAAAAACTGTTTTTT. The chain couples TRBV7-6 to TRBJ1-4, with 8 bases fitting TRBD1. This CDR3 contains 15 residues. V gave up 4 bases and J gave up 2 bases; unmatched junction bases: 3. Germline values: CDR1 SGHVS, CDR2 FNYEAQ.

V usage is TRBV18 and J usage is TRBJ2-1; TRBD2 is a possible D gene (5 bases). The V gene's germline CDR1 is KGHSH and CDR2 LQKENI. Trimming left V 0 bases short and J 6 bases short, with 15 bases between. The CDR3 contains 16 residues. CDR3 in DNA: TGTGCCAGCTCACCACCGATAACTGGGAGAGGCAATGAGCAGTTCTTC. It specifies CASSPPITGRGNEQFF.

J is TRBJ2-5 and V is TRBV7-9; TRBD1 aligns across 12 bases. Losses at the gene ends were 5 bases for V and 5 bases for J; bases not matched to a gene: 9. Germline loops: CDR1 SEHNR, CDR2 FQNEAQ (reference sequence). There are 16 residues in the CDR3. The CDR3 DNA is TGTGCCAGCAGCCCCGGGACAGGGGGCGCGGTGGAGACCCAGTACTTC. As protein: CASSPGTGGAVETQYF.

This chain connects TRBV7-9 to TRBJ2-7, with TRBD2 as a possible D gene (6 bases). The germline V gene encodes CDR1 SEHNR and CDR2 FQNEAQ (reference sequence). The CDR3 is made up of 14 amino acids. V was cut by 5 bases and J by 0 bases, with 11 bases left in between. The CDR3 nucleotides read TGTGCCAGCAGCCTGGACGGGAGCTCCTACGAGCAGTACTTC. Its translation is CASSLDGSSYEQYF.

The rearrangement uses TRBV5-1 and TRBJ2-1, with a weak D call TRBD2 (6 bases). V lost 0 bases and J lost 6, with 10 bases in between. The CDR3 contains 14 residues. Germline V lookup: CDR1 SGHRS, CDR2 YFSETQ. The CDR3 DNA sequence: TGCGCCAGCAGCTTGGGCGGGACGGGCAATGAGCAGTTCTTC. It specifies CASSLGGTGNEQFF.

The gene calls are TRBV7-8 and TRBJ1-5, with D possibly TRBD1 on 5 matching bases. Trimming cost V 7 bases and J 0 bases, with 13 bases left between them. CDR1 is SGHVS, CDR2 FQNEAQ, per germline. The CDR3 consists of 15 residues. The CDR3 is CASTSTEHSNQPQHF. The CDR3, as DNA: TGTGCCAGCACATCGACAGAGCATAGCAATCAGCCCCAGCATTTT.

The V gene is TRBV7-9, the J gene TRBJ1-1, with a tentative D call TRBD1 (6 bases). CDR1 and CDR2 from the germline V gene are SEHNR and FQNEAQ (reference sequence). Between the trimmed V and J ends, which lost 5 bases and 0 bases, there was a span of 13 bases. The CDR3 is made up of 15 amino acids. This CDR3 is CASSPPTGLNTEAFF. CDR3 in DNA: TGTGCCAGCAGCCCACCGACAGGACTGAACACTGAAGCTTTCTTT.

The gene calls are TRBV7-9 and TRBJ1-4, with D possibly matching TRBD1 (6 bases). The V gene lost 1 base and the J gene lost 0 bases, with 18 bases spanning the gap. The germline V gene encodes CDR1 SEHNR and CDR2 FQNEAQ (reference sequence). This CDR3 spans 19 amino acids. CDR3 in amino acids: CASSLGRVGGAATNEKLFF. The CDR3 region has the DNA TGTGCCAGCAGCTTAGGTCGGGTTGGGGGGGCTGCAACTAATGAAAAACTGTTTTTT.

This clone was recorded once. The chain links TRBV30 to TRBJ2-7, with D tentatively TRBD1 (5 bases). CDR3 length: 12 amino acids. The V end was cut by 5 bases, the J end by 2 bases, with 10 bases between. CDR1 and CDR2 (germline): GTSNPN, SVGIG (reference sequence). The CDR3 sequence is CAWQGSTYEQYF. CDR3 DNA: TGTGCCTGGCAGGGCTCTACCTACGAGCAGTACTTC.

The chain carries TRBV14 and TRBJ2-5; D gene ambiguous. CDR3 length: 13 residues. V was trimmed by 0 bases and J by 3 bases, leaving 5 bases between them. Per germline, CDR1 SGHDN and CDR2 FVKESK. The CDR3 nucleotides read TGTGCCAGCAGCCAAGATCTTGAAGAGACCCAGTACTTC. This codes for CASSQDLEETQYF.

DNA for the CDR3: TGTGCCAGCAGTGGAGGACTTTCTAGCTCCTACAATGAGCAGTTCTTC. It encodes CASSGGLSSSYNEQFF. V is TRBV2 and J is TRBJ2-1; D is perhaps TRBD2 (5 bases). Trimming pared 4 bases from V and 0 bases from J, leaving 13 bases between. The CDR3 loop spans 16 amino acids. Germline V lookup: CDR1 SNHLY, CDR2 FYNNEI.

This clone was picked up a small number of times. The chain joins TRBV6-5 to TRBJ1-3, with D hard to call. The CDR3 totals 12 residues. V was cut by 7 bases and J by 0 bases, with 4 bases left in between. Germline CDR1 and CDR2: MNHEY and SVGAGI. CDR3 DNA sequence: TGTGCCAGCACGGTCTCTGGAAACACCATATATTTT. Translated, it gives CASTVSGNTIYF.

This clone has only one observation. This sequence joins TRBV27 and TRBJ2-7; 9 bases map to TRBD2. From germline, CDR1 is MNHEY and CDR2 SMNVEV (reference sequence). The trim removed 4 bases at V and 0 bases at J, leaving 7 bases unmatched. The CDR3 spans 16 residues. CDR3 protein: CASSSRGGGISYEQYF. In DNA, the CDR3 is TGTGCCAGCAGTTCCCGCGGGGGGGGTATCTCCTACGAGCAGTACTTC.

This chain joins TRBV4-2 and TRBJ2-1, with 10 bases that match TRBD2. This CDR3 has 17 residues. The trim removed 3 bases at V and 4 bases at J, leaving 9 bases unmatched. Germline lookup yields CDR1 LGHNA and CDR2 YNFKEQ. The CDR3 spells CASSQARAGGIYNEQFF. In DNA, the CDR3 is TGTGCCAGCAGCCAGGCGAGAGCGGGGGGGATATACAATGAGCAGTTCTTC.

The rearrangement uses TRBV5-4 and TRBJ1-6; 7 positions agree with TRBD1. The CDR3 spans 15 residues. Germline V lookup: CDR1 SGHNT, CDR2 YYREEE (reference sequence). V lost 3 bases, J lost 7 bases, and 7 bases stayed unmatched. The CDR3 sequence is CASSSNRGPNSPLHF. The CDR3 nucleotides are TGTGCCAGCAGCTCAAACAGGGGACCGAATTCACCCCTCCACTTT.

The V call is TRBV7-2, the J call TRBJ2-5, with 8 bases identical to TRBD2. Trimming removed 3 bases from V and 2 bases from J; junction bases left unmatched: 5. Germline CDR1 reads SGHTA; CDR2 reads FQGNSA. The CDR3 covers 15 residues. This chain's CDR3 is CASSFERERQETQYF. For the CDR3, the DNA is TGTGCCAGCAGCTTCGAGCGGGAGCGGCAAGAGACCCAGTACTTC. The whole variable domain, filled in from reference TRBV7-2 and TRBJ2-5, reads GAGVSQSPSNKVTEKGKDVELRCDPISGHTALYWYRQSLGQGLEFLIYFQGNSAPDKSGLPSDRFSAERTGGSVSTLTIQRTQQEDSAVYLCASSFERERQETQYFGPGTRLLVL.

The rearrangement uses TRBV29-1 and TRBJ2-5; 7 nucleotides align to TRBD1. The ends lost 5 bases at V and 4 bases at J; junction bases unmatched: 4. The CDR3 is 12 residues long. CDR1 is SQVTM, CDR2 ANQGSEA, per germline. The CDR3 DNA follows: TGCAGCGTTCTGTCAGGGGGAGAGACCCAGTACTTC. Its protein is CSVLSGGETQYF. The full variable domain, its missing parts supplied by reference TRBV29-1 and TRBJ2-5, is SAVISQKPSRDICQRGTSLTIQCQVDSQVTMMFWYRQQPGQSLTLIATANQGSEATYESGFVIDKFPISRPNLTFSTLTVSNMSPEDSSIYLCSVLSGGETQYFGPGTRLLVL.

This clone was seen only a few times. The rearrangement links TRBV4-3 to TRBJ2-2; D unclear. V was pared by 0 bases and J by 0 bases, with 17 bases between. Germline CDR1 reads LGHNA; CDR2 reads YSLEER. There are 19 residues in the CDR3. CDR3 nucleotide sequence: TGCGCCAGCAGCCAAGACCTCTCTGTGAGCATCACGAACACCGGGGAGCTGTTTTTT. Translated, it gives CASSQDLSVSITNTGELFF.

J is TRBJ1-5 and V is TRBV4-1, with 8 bases identical to TRBD1. Germline-derived CDR1 and CDR2 are MGHRA and YSYEKL. The CDR3 spans 18 residues. The J segment lost 1 base and the V segment lost 0 bases, leaving 8 bases of the junction unmatched. The chain's CDR3 is CASSQERTGTLSNQPQHF. The CDR3 nucleotides are TGCGCCAGCAGCCAAGAAAGGACAGGGACGTTAAGCAATCAGCCCCAGCATTTT.

The chain uses TRBV18 and TRBJ2-3, with D perhaps matching TRBD1 (5 bases). V gave up 4 bases and J gave up 5 bases, with 13 bases separating them. The germline CDR1 and CDR2 sequences are KGHSH and LQKENI. There are 14 residues in the CDR3. In nucleotides, the CDR3 is TGTGCCAGCTCACGCCGACAGACCGGAGATACGCAGTATTTT. It encodes CASSRRQTGDTQYF.

V is TRBV7-7 and J is TRBJ2-2; 9 nucleotides line up with TRBD2. There are 15 residues in the CDR3. The V gene's germline CDR1 is SSHAT and CDR2 FNYEAQ (reference sequence). J was trimmed by 4 bases and V by 0 bases; bases with no gene match: 0. CDR3 DNA sequence: TGTGCCAGCAGCTTAGCGCGGGGGGGCACCGGGGAGCTGTTTTTT. Translated: CASSLARGGTGELFF.

The genes are TRBV20-1 and TRBJ2-3; D uncertain. This CDR3 region has 11 residues. The V gene's germline CDR1 is DFQATT and CDR2 SNEGSKA (reference sequence). The V gene lost 8 bases and the J gene lost 0 bases, with 6 bases spanning the gap. The chain's CDR3 is CSPSSTDTQYF. The CDR3 region has the DNA TGCAGTCCTTCCAGCACAGATACGCAGTATTTT.

Only one count was recorded for this clone. The chain recombines TRBV30 with TRBJ1-1; unclear D gene. Germline V lookup: CDR1 GTSNPN, CDR2 SVGIG (reference sequence). The CDR3 covers 16 residues. The V gene lost 0 bases and the J gene lost 1 base, with 15 bases spanning the gap. The CDR3 DNA reads as TGTGCCTGGAGTGTCAAGCTCAACAGTGAGAACACTGAAGCTTTCTTT. Protein product: CAWSVKLNSENTEAFF.